The rows below give T cell receptor beta chains drawn from one sample of a study of cytomegalovirus exposure and HLA in healthy donors. Repertoires were generated with immunoSEQ multiplex PCR, while TCRdb's copy carries only in-frame clones and drops some. The sample consists of roughly 70,000 clones, roughly 80% of them appearing once. Input material: PBMCs. These receptors were obtained from a man under 40 in good health and CMV-seronegative. CDR3s include the opening cysteine and the closing phenylalanine or tryptophan. Each record gives: V gene, D gene, J gene, clone size, CDR3 protein, CDR3 DNA. A D gene is named only where the DNA matches it firmly. Rows give clone size only sometimes, using once, few, many, or a class for an expanded clone.

>TRBV7-7|.|TRBJ2-5|.
CASSEGTISETQYF
TGTGCCAGCAGCGAGGGTACCATCTCGGAGACCCAGTACTTC
>TRBV9|.|TRBJ1-5|.
CASSVASDQPQHF
TGTGCCAGCAGCGTAGCTTCTGATCAGCCCCAGCATTTT
>TRBV11-2|TRBD1|TRBJ2-7|.
CASSTDRGREQYF
TGTGCCAGCAGTACGGACAGGGGGCGCGAGCAGTACTTC
>TRBV5-1|.|TRBJ2-1|few
CASSSLAEQFF
TGCGCCAGCAGCTCGCTAGCGGAGCAGTTCTTC
>TRBV11-1|.|TRBJ2-1|.
CASSFIAALSPNEQFF
TGTGCCAGCAGCTTCATCGCAGCGCTTAGTCCCAATGAGCAGTTCTTC
>TRBV4-1|.|TRBJ1-6|.
CASSQGRTARNSPLHF
TGCGCCAGCAGCCAAGGTCGTACAGCTCGGAATTCACCCCTCCACTTT
>TRBV18|.|TRBJ2-1|.
CASSPGGAKFAYNEQFF
TGTGCCAGCTCACCGGGTGGGGCCAAGTTCGCCTACAATGAGCAGTTCTTC
>TRBV30|.|TRBJ2-5|.
CAWQNGGQIQETQYF
TGTGCCTGGCAAAACGGAGGGCAGATCCAAGAGACCCAGTACTTC
>TRBV29-1|.|TRBJ2-1|.
CSAVQGIYNEQFF
TGCAGCGCCGTTCAGGGTATCTACAATGAGCAGTTCTTC
>TRBV9|TRBD1|TRBJ1-2|.
CASSVAETGYYGYTF
TGTGCCAGCAGCGTAGCCGAGACAGGGTACTATGGCTACACCTTC